The 13 T cell receptor beta chains listed next were all sequenced from one sample in a study of T cells in Graves' hyperthyroidism and ophthalmopathy (dated by TCRdb to about 2019). The library was prepared using multiplex PCR. TCRdb shows the sequencer as Illumina HiSeq 2000. TCR beta CDR3 regions were amplified from RNA transcripts. For the first round of RT-PCR on the TCR CDR3, the HTBI primer set was used together with the Qiagen OneStep RT-PCR kit. Starting from the raw public reads, TCRdb applied fastp trimming at Q25, assembled clones with MiXCR and retained in-frame beta chains. Each CDR3 protein appears once, grouped with its most common genes and DNA. This sample gives approximately 600,000 distinct CDR3 sequences in total; approximately 15% of them show up just once. 4.5% to 6% of the sample comes from the top ten. Sequencing used blood. The source is a young woman with Graves' hyperthyroidism that later progressed to Graves' ophthalmopathy.

This clonotype was picked up many times. The rearrangement uses TRBV2 and TRBJ1-2; 7 bases are a match to TRBD1. This CDR3 is 16 amino acids long. Per germline, CDR1 SNHLY and CDR2 FYNNEI. Trimming at V came to 5 bases and at J to 2 bases, leaving 11 bases not matched to a gene. The CDR3: CASSIPNRQGNYGYTF. The DNA of the CDR3 is TGTGCCAGCAGTATTCCAAATCGACAGGGCAACTATGGCTACACCTTC. Based on the CDR3 plus reference TRBV2 and TRBJ1-2, the full variable domain is EPEVTQTPSHQVTQMGQEVILRCVPISNHLYFYWYRQILGQKVEFLVSFYNNEISEKSEIFDDQFSVERPDGSNFTLKIRSTKLEDSAMYFCASSIPNRQGNYGYTFGSGTRLTVV.

V usage is TRBV7-3 and J usage is TRBJ2-7; 7 bases are shared with TRBD1. V lost 1 base to trimming and J lost 3 bases; unmatched junction nucleotides: 3. This CDR3 has 14 residues. CDR1 and CDR2 (germline): SGHTA, FQGTGA. Here the CDR3 DNA reads TGTGCCAGCAGCTTAAACAGGGGCGACTACGAGCAGTACTTC. Protein sequence: CASSLNRGDYEQYF.

The rearrangement links TRBV3-1 to TRBJ1-4; possible D gene TRBD1, 6 bases. Germline CDR1 reads LGHDT; CDR2 reads YNNKEL (reference sequence). With 3 bases removed from V and 7 bases from J, the gap between germline ends came to 12 bases. The CDR3 runs to 14 residues. CDR3 coding DNA: TGTGCCAGCAGCCATCTGGGGGCGGGTGAAAAACTGTTTTTT. It encodes CASSHLGAGEKLFF.

Only a few counts were recorded for this clonotype. The CDR3 nucleotides read TGTGCCAGCTCACCAGTGGAGGGATACGAGCAGTACTTC. Its translation is CASSPVEGYEQYF. The chain has TRBV18 and TRBJ2-7; D possibly corresponds to TRBD2 (6 bases). CDR3 length equals 13 residues. Germline CDR1 is KGHSH and CDR2 is LQKENI. Trimming took 2 bases from V and 4 from J, leaving 9 bases between them.

J is TRBJ2-1 and V is TRBV11-2, with 12 bases that match TRBD2. Trimming at V came to 6 bases and at J to 9 bases, leaving 15 bases not matched to a gene. CDR3 length equals 17 residues. Germline CDR1 reads SGHAT; CDR2 reads FQNNGV. The CDR3 sequence: CASRPSRTSGISIEQFF. The CDR3, as DNA: TGTGCCAGCAGACCATCTAGGACTAGCGGGATTAGTATTGAGCAGTTCTTC.

This clonotype came up a few times. An end of the junction differs from the germline gene, which may be a read error. The chain recombines TRBV11-2 with TRBJ2-2, with D possibly TRBD1 on 5 matching bases. Germline CDR1 reads SGHAT; CDR2 reads FQNNGV. The CDR3 consists of 13 residues. The CDR3 loop is CASSLDSTGELFF. In DNA, the CDR3 is TGTGCCAGCAGTTTAGACAGCACCGGGGAGCTGTTTTTT.

This clonotype was observed at least ten times. The chain recombines TRBV27 with TRBJ1-1; D is unclear. Looked up from germline, CDR1 is MNHEY and CDR2 is SMNVEV (reference sequence). Trimming took off 5 bases at V and 5 bases at J, with 12 bases between the two ends. The CDR3 is 13 residues long. For the CDR3, the DNA is TGTGCCAGCAGTCTGGGGTCCAAGACTGAAGCTTTCTTT. It encodes CASSLGSKTEAFF.

The chain combines TRBV12-3 or TRBV12-4 with TRBJ2-1, with 12 positions matching TRBD2. V gave up 7 bases and J gave up 7 bases; unmatched junction bases: 11. The CDR3 sequence is 16 residues long. CDR3 coding DNA: TGTGCCAGCACCCGATCCGGACTAGCGGGAAGGAATGAGCAGTTCTTC. The encoded protein is CASTRSGLAGRNEQFF.

V is TRBV5-1 and J is TRBJ2-3; 8 nucleotides line up with TRBD2. V trimming: 0 bases; J trimming: 3 bases; junction bases outside the gene matches: 6. The CDR3 is 16 residues long. CDR1 is SGHRS and CDR2 is YFSETQ in the germline V gene. CDR3 amino acids: CASSLGSAGGTDTQYF. The CDR3 DNA is TGCGCCAGCAGCTTGGGTTCGGCGGGAGGTACAGATACGCAGTATTTT.

This chain's CDR3 is CASSVGGQNYEKLFF. In nucleotides, the CDR3 is TGTGCCAGCAGCGTAGGGGGACAGAACTATGAAAAACTGTTTTTT. The gene calls are TRBV9 and TRBJ1-4; 7 bases align to TRBD1. Germline V CDR1 and CDR2: SGDLS, YYNGEE. After removal of 0 bases from V and 6 bases from J, the junction contained 5 bases not matched to a gene. CDR3 length: 15 residues.

This clonotype showed up many times. The genes are TRBV7-8 and TRBJ2-5, with D possibly matching TRBD2 (6 bases). CDR1 SGHVS and CDR2 FQNEAQ come from the germline V gene. The V and J ends lost 5 bases and 5 bases respectively, with 15 bases between them. CDR3 length: 14 amino acids. This CDR3 reads CASSAKGGGETQYF. DNA of the CDR3: TGTGCCAGCAGCGCCAAGGGAGGCGGGGAGACCCAGTACTTC.

About this clonotype: Since a much larger clone is just one base distant, this may be a read error. The chain links TRBV27 to TRBJ2-7; a weak D match, TRBD1 (6 bases). Trimming took 6 bases from V and 8 from J, leaving 14 bases between them. The CDR3 is made up of 12 amino acids. Germline lookup yields CDR1 MNHEY and CDR2 SMNVEV (reference sequence). The CDR3 DNA follows: TGTGCCAGCAGCAGGGGAAGGTACAAGCAGTACTTC. Residues: CASSRGRYKQYF.

This chain joins TRBV7-3 and TRBJ2-3, with TRBD2 matching over 7 bases. The CDR3 length is 16 residues. Trimming removed 9 bases from V and 3 bases from J; junction bases left unmatched: 15. CDR1 is SGHTA, CDR2 FQGTGA, per germline. The CDR3 protein is CARRGGLAAGTDTQYF. The CDR3 DNA is TGTGCCAGGCGGGGTGGGCTAGCGGCTGGTACAGATACGCAGTATTTT.